One and the same sample provided the 16 T cell receptor beta chains below, sequenced in a study of T cells in women clearing cervical HPV infection. Some clones are missing from TCRdb's copy, which holds only in-frame ones; the method was immunoSEQ multiplex PCR. Its table lists tens of thousands of clones. Sequencing was carried out using blood buffy coat. Every receptor here comes from a woman aged 18-70 years with a cervical HPV16 infection that either progressed to CIN3+ or cleared (not recorded which).

As for this clone: Read sequence stops 3 residues before the CDR3 end, and the germline J gene provides the missing end. V is TRBV6-1 and J is TRBJ2-7; D remains unclear. The CDR3 length is 14 residues. Trimming left V 4 bases short and J 3 bases short, with 13 bases between. Germline V gives CDR1 MNHNS, CDR2 SASEGT. CDR3 DNA, as far as it was read: TGTGCCAGCAGTGGGGCAGGATCCAACTACGAG. Its translation is CASSGAGSNYE. The whole CDR3 sequence reads CASSGAGSNYEQYF.

For this clone: The read finishes 3 residues shy of the CDR3 end, and the germline J gene is used to complete it. This chain connects TRBV6-2 or TRBV6-3 to TRBJ2-1; 8 bases match TRBD2. Per the germline V gene, CDR1 is MNHEY and CDR2 is SVGEGT. V shed 5 bases, J shed 3 bases, and the junction held 9 bases outside the gene matches. This CDR3 is built from 16 residues. CDR3 DNA (partial): TGTGCCAGCAGTCTACTAGCGGAGGGTTACTACAATGAG. Translating gives CASSLLAEGYYNE. The whole CDR3 is CASSLLAEGYYNEQFF.

Concerning this clone: From the germline J gene comes the end of the CDR3, since the read stops 3 residues before it. This chain links TRBV7-2 with TRBJ2-3, with 10 bases lining up with TRBD2. This CDR3 has 15 residues. With V trimmed by 2 bases and J by 2 bases, 1 base remained unmatched. Germline V lookup: CDR1 SGHTA, CDR2 FQGNSA. The sequenced CDR3 bases are TGTGCCAGCAGCTTACTAGCGGGGGCCACAGATACG. It codes for CASSLLAGATDT. The complete CDR3 protein is CASSLLAGATDTQYF.

To note about this clone: The observed sequence ends 3 residues before the CDR3 terminus, with the missing tail filled in from the germline J gene. V and J are TRBV5-1 and TRBJ1-1; D not certain. Germline V gene sequence: CDR1 SGHRS, CDR2 YFSETQ. The CDR3 covers 13 residues. Trimming stripped 7 bases from V and 4 bases from J, with 14 bases between. The part of the CDR3 DNA that was read is TGCGCCAGCTCCTCAGGCGGGATCACTGAA. As protein: CASSSGGITE. The entire CDR3 reads CASSSGGITEAFF. Looking up the rest from reference TRBV5-1 and TRBJ1-1 gives the full variable domain: KAGVTQTPRYLIKTRGQQVTLSCSPISGHRSVSWYQQTPGQGLQFLFEYFSETQRNKGNFPGRFSGRQFSNSRSEMNVSTLELGDSALYLCASSSGGITEAFFGQGTRLTVV.

Points on this clone: Sequencing ends 3 residues short of the CDR3 end; the germline J gene provides the rest. This chain connects TRBV5-6 to TRBJ2-5; no clear D. Between the trimmed V and J ends, which lost 5 bases and 2 bases, there was a span of 4 bases. Germline CDR1 and CDR2: SGHDT and YYEEEE. The CDR3 totals 11 residues. The CDR3 DNA, read in part, is TGTGCCAGCAGTCTGCAAGAGACC. It translates to CASSLQET. The entire CDR3 is CASSLQETQYF.

As concerns this clone: Coverage ceases 3 residues before the CDR3 finishes, and the germline J gene fills in the end. The chain combines TRBV29-1 with TRBJ2-2; the D gene could be TRBD1 or TRBD2 (5 bases each). CDR3 length equals 15 residues. Per the germline V gene, CDR1 is SQVTM and CDR2 is ANQGSEA. With 4 bases removed from V and 1 base from J, the gap between germline ends came to 13 bases. CDR3 sequence: CSVGTARGNTGELFF. The covered CDR3 bases are TGCAGCGTTGGTACAGCGAGGGGGAACACCGGGGAG.

With respect to this clone: The read ends 3 residues shy of where the CDR3 ends; the end is completed using the germline J gene. The chain combines TRBV5-5 with TRBJ1-2; no clear D. This CDR3 comprises 13 residues. Germline V gives CDR1 SGHKS, CDR2 YYEKEE (reference sequence). V lost 1 base and J lost 2, with 6 bases in between. The sequenced CDR3 bases are TGTGCCAGCAGCTTGAGCGGAAACTATGGC. As protein: CASSLSGNYG. The CDR3 reads in full as CASSLSGNYGYTF.

With regard to this clone: Read data end 3 residues before the CDR3 end; the end is taken from the germline J gene. This sequence joins TRBV2 and TRBJ1-6, with D possibly matching TRBD1 (6 bases). The CDR3 sequence is 13 residues long. V was trimmed by 5 bases and J by 7 bases, leaving 9 bases between them. CDR1 and CDR2 from the germline V gene are SNHLY and FYNNEI. The CDR3 bases that were read are TGTGCCAGCAGTACAGGGTCGAATTCACCC. It is translated as CASSTGSNSP. The whole CDR3 reads CASSTGSNSPLHF.

Comments on this clone: The CDR3 end lies 3 residues beyond the end of the read and is filled in from the germline J gene. The rearrangement uses TRBV28 and TRBJ2-5, with TRBD1 as a possible D gene (5 bases). CDR3 length equals 13 residues. V was shortened by 2 bases and J by 5 bases, with 9 bases between the two germline ends. Germline CDR1 MDHEN, CDR2 SYDVKM. The part of the CDR3 DNA that was read is TGTGCCAGCAGTTTAAGGGGCAGGGAGACC. Its protein is CASSLRGRET. The entire CDR3 sequence reads CASSLRGRETQYF.

To note about this clone: The read stops 3 residues short of the end of the CDR3; the missing end is completed from the germline J gene. This chain links TRBV28 with TRBJ2-7, with 11 bases fitting TRBD1. The CDR3 loop spans 16 amino acids. With 7 bases clipped from V and 3 bases from J, the junction kept 11 bases outside the gene matches. CDR1 and CDR2 (germline): MDHEN, SYDVKM. The CDR3 DNA, read in part, is TGTGCCAGCACCCCTGTCCCCGGGACAGGGGGCTACGAG. This gives the protein CASTPVPGTGGYE. The CDR3 reads in full as CASTPVPGTGGYEQYF.

With regard to this clone: The read halts 3 residues ahead of the CDR3 end, with the missing end drawn from the germline J gene. The rearrangement joins TRBV4-2 to TRBJ1-5; D unclear. Germline-derived CDR1 and CDR2 are LGHNA and YNFKEQ. This CDR3 is built from 16 residues. Trimming cost V 2 bases and J 3 bases, with 14 bases left between them. Incomplete CDR3 DNA: TGTGCCAGCAGCCAAAGCGACGGCGGTCCCAATCAGCCC. Translation: CASSQSDGGPNQP. The CDR3 in its entirety is CASSQSDGGPNQPQHF.

Regarding this clone: The read is 3 residues too short to cover the CDR3 end, so that end is filled in from the germline J gene. The V and J genes are TRBV6-1 and TRBJ1-6, with a possible D match to TRBD1 (6 bases). Germline V CDR1 and CDR2: MNHNS, SASEGT. With 3 bases removed from V and 7 bases from J, the gap between germline ends came to 13 bases. There are 15 residues in the CDR3. Partial CDR3 DNA: TGTGCCAGCAGTGAGCAAGACAGGCGGAATTCACCC. Residues: CASSEQDRRNSP. The whole CDR3 sequence is CASSEQDRRNSPLHF.

As for this clone: The sequence runs out 3 residues before the end of the CDR3; the remainder is reconstructed from the germline J gene. V gene TRBV5-1 combines with J gene TRBJ2-1; 10 nucleotides align to TRBD1. Germline CDR1 is SGHRS and CDR2 is YFSETQ. This CDR3 has 15 amino acids. V gave up 6 bases and J gave up 4 bases; unmatched junction bases: 7. CDR3 amino acids: CASTLDRGKYNEQFF. The covered CDR3 bases are TGCGCCAGCACGTTGGACAGGGGGAAATACAATGAG.

This clone counts as medium-sized by frequency. Coverage ceases 3 residues before the CDR3 finishes, and the germline J gene fills in the end. The chain carries TRBV29-1 and TRBJ1-1; the D is unclear. From germline, CDR1 is SQVTM and CDR2 ANQGSEA. The CDR3 loop spans 15 amino acids. Trimming shortened V by 4 bases and J by 0 bases, and 15 bases separated the two germline ends. The sequenced CDR3 bases are TGCAGCGTTGGTCCCCGGGTGTACCTGAACACTGAA. It specifies CSVGPRVYLNTE. The entire CDR3 sequence reads CSVGPRVYLNTEAFF.

Concerning this clone: The CDR3 is cut off 3 residues early in the read; its end comes from the germline J gene. The gene calls are TRBV5-6 and TRBJ2-7; 8 nucleotides line up with TRBD1. Germline assignment: CDR1 SGHDT and CDR2 YYEEEE. Trimming cost V 0 bases and J 3 bases; bases outside gene matches: 2. This CDR3 has 14 amino acids. CDR3 region: CASSLGQGFYEQYF. CDR3 DNA, as far as it was read: TGTGCCAGCAGCTTGGGACAGGGGTTCTACGAG.

As regards this clone: The observed sequence ends 3 residues before the CDR3 terminus, with the missing tail filled in from the germline J gene. V usage is TRBV18 and J usage is TRBJ1-5; TRBD1 matches at 8 bases. Looked up from germline, CDR1 is KGHSH and CDR2 is LQKENI. This CDR3 spans 15 amino acids. J was trimmed by 4 bases and V by 3 bases; bases with no gene match: 5. The covered CDR3 bases are TGTGCCAGCTCACCCGGGACAGGAGTTAATCAGCCC. This translates into CASSPGTGVNQP. In full, the CDR3 reads CASSPGTGVNQPQHF. The whole variable domain, remainder taken from reference TRBV18 and TRBJ1-5, is NAGVMQNPRHLVRRRGQEARLRCSPMKGHSHVYWYRQLPEEGLKFMVYLQKENIIDESGMPKERFSAEFPKEGPSILRIQQVVRGDSAAYFCASSPGTGVNQPQHFGDGTRLSIL.